Shown below are 30 T cell receptor beta chains from a single sample sequenced in a study of STAT3 mutations in large granular lymphocyte leukemia. Overall study results and limits: Every T-cell large granular lymphocyte leukemia patient had at least one immunodominant TCR beta clonotype.

The table came from immunoSEQ multiplex PCR; TCRdb's copy has only in-frame clones and leaves some out. The sample holds thousands of clones, around 91% seen once. For these receptors, no antigen is known. Sequenced sample: peripheral blood mononuclear cells. The source is a woman between 70 and 85 years old with T-cell large granular lymphocyte leukemia. Some clones in this sample may be carry-over from other donors' samples.

This chain joins TRBV18 and TRBJ2-7; 7 bases are a match to TRBD1. V dropped 4 bases and J dropped 5; count of bases not matched to a gene: 5. Germline V gene data show CDR1 as KGHSH and CDR2 as LQKENI. This CDR3 contains 13 residues. CDR3 nucleotides: TGTGCCAGCTCACGAGGGGGCGGCCACGAGCAGTACTTC. Protein product: CASSRGGGHEQYF.

The J gene is TRBJ1-2, the V gene TRBV18; 8 bases align to TRBD1. From germline, CDR1 is KGHSH and CDR2 LQKENI. The J segment lost 7 bases and the V segment lost 2 bases, leaving 15 bases of the junction unmatched. This CDR3 region has 17 residues. The chain's CDR3 is CASSPSGQGLFSTGYTF. For the CDR3, the DNA is TGTGCCAGCTCACCATCAGGACAGGGTCTTTTTTCTACTGGCTACACCTTC.

This clone was seen a single time. The chain combines TRBV18 with TRBJ2-1, with 11 bases aligning to TRBD1. The germline V gene encodes CDR1 KGHSH and CDR2 LQKENI. V lost 6 bases, J lost 2 bases, and 3 bases stayed unmatched. This CDR3 comprises 15 residues. The DNA for the CDR3 is TGTGCCAGCTCCTCGGGACAGGGGGCCTACAATGAGCAGTTCTTC. As protein: CASSSGQGAYNEQFF.

The chain carries TRBV4-3 and TRBJ1-6, with D perhaps TRBD1 (5 bases). There are 14 residues in the CDR3. CDR1 and CDR2 from the germline V gene are LGHNA and YSLEER. V was trimmed by 3 bases and J by 7 bases, leaving 10 bases between them. Here the CDR3 DNA reads TGCGCCAGCAGCCATCCGGGACGGAATTCACCCCTCCACTTT. This translates into CASSHPGRNSPLHF.

The chain has TRBV30 and TRBJ1-2, with 7 bases aligning to TRBD1. The CDR3 runs 11 residues. Trimming took 5 bases from V and 6 from J; bases not matched to a gene: 3. Germline V gene lookup returns CDR1 GTSNPN and CDR2 SVGIG (reference sequence). CDR3 in DNA: TGTGCCTGGCAGGGGGGTAATGGCTACACCTTC. This gives the protein CAWQGGNGYTF.

The V gene is TRBV9, the J gene TRBJ1-4; 7 bases align to TRBD1. V gave up 0 bases and J gave up 7 bases; unmatched junction bases: 9. Per the germline V gene, CDR1 is SGDLS and CDR2 is YYNGEE. The CDR3 runs 16 residues. CDR3 sequence reads: CASSVGGGAGGEKLFF. The CDR3 DNA follows: TGTGCCAGCAGCGTAGGCGGAGGGGCAGGGGGTGAAAAACTGTTTTTT.

V usage is TRBV30 and J usage is TRBJ1-4, with a weak D call TRBD1 (5 bases). Germline V gene data show CDR1 as GTSNPN and CDR2 as SVGIG (reference sequence). The CDR3 sequence is 14 residues long. The V gene lost 4 bases and the J gene lost 4 bases, with 13 bases spanning the gap. The CDR3 loop reads CAWNAGAHNEKLFF. Here the CDR3 DNA reads TGTGCCTGGAACGCCGGGGCCCATAATGAAAAACTGTTTTTT.

This clone was recorded only once. This chain links TRBV30 with TRBJ1-1; D call uncertain. Germline V gene data show CDR1 as GTSNPN and CDR2 as SVGIG (reference sequence). The V end was cut by 4 bases, the J end by 7 bases, with 7 bases between. The CDR3 is 10 amino acids. Here the CDR3 DNA reads TGTGCCTGGAACCGAGTTGAAGCTTTCTTT. Translation: CAWNRVEAFF.

V is TRBV5-6 and J is TRBJ1-4; no firm D call. The CDR3 loop spans 14 amino acids. V lost 4 bases and J lost 5, with 12 bases in between. The germline V gene has CDR1 SGHDT and CDR2 YYEEEE. The chain's CDR3 is CASSRWALNEKLFF. The CDR3 DNA reads TGTGCCAGCAGCAGATGGGCCCTGAATGAAAAACTGTTTTTT.

J is TRBJ2-3 and V is TRBV5-1; no clear D gene. Trimming left V 3 bases short and J 6 bases short, with 8 bases between. Looked up from germline, CDR1 is SGHRS and CDR2 is YFSETQ. The CDR3 spans 12 residues. CDR3 nucleotide sequence: TGCGCCAGCAGCTATGAGGAGGATACGCAGTATTTT. This codes for CASSYEEDTQYF.

CDR3 in DNA: TGTGCCAGTAGCATAAATGGACAAAGCAATTCACCCCTCCACTTT. This codes for CASSINGQSNSPLHF. V is TRBV19 and J is TRBJ1-6, with a weak D call TRBD1 (5 bases). Trimming took off 6 bases at V and 7 bases at J, with 16 bases between the two ends. The CDR3 consists of 15 residues. Per the germline V gene, CDR1 is LNHDA and CDR2 is SQIVND (reference sequence). Supplemented by reference TRBV19 and TRBJ1-6, the full variable domain reads DGGITQSPKYLFRKEGQNVTLSCEQNLNHDAMYWYRQDPGQGLRLIYYSQIVNDFQKGDIAEGYSVSREKKESFPLTVTSAQKNPTAFYLCASSINGQSNSPLHFGNGTRLTVT.

This clone appeared a few times. This chain connects TRBV7-9 to TRBJ1-6, with a tentative D call TRBD1 (6 bases). CDR3 size: 14 residues. The germline V gene has CDR1 SEHNR and CDR2 FQNEAQ (reference sequence). Trimming took off 4 bases at V and 7 bases at J, with 11 bases between the two ends. The CDR3 sequence is CASSSRTVNSPLHF. As DNA, the CDR3 is TGTGCCAGCAGCTCCAGGACAGTAAATTCACCCCTCCACTTT.

This rearrangement joins TRBV5-6 to TRBJ2-5; no reliable D call. The germline V gene has CDR1 SGHDT and CDR2 YYEEEE. V gave up 0 bases and J gave up 3 bases, with 3 bases separating them. The CDR3 is made up of 12 amino acids. CDR3 DNA: TGTGCCAGCAGCTTGGGGAAAGAGACCCAGTACTTC. It is translated as CASSLGKETQYF.

The rearrangement uses TRBV5-1 and TRBJ2-6, with 8 bases identical to TRBD2. Germline trimming cut 6 bases from V and 0 bases from J; bases unmatched to any gene: 5. The length of the CDR3 is 16 residues. Germline V gene data show CDR1 as SGHRS and CDR2 as YFSETQ. The CDR3 loop reads CASNSGGSSGANVLTF. CDR3 coding DNA: TGCGCCAGCAACAGCGGGGGCAGCTCTGGGGCCAACGTCCTGACTTTC.

The J gene is TRBJ2-7, the V gene TRBV18; D gene ambiguous. The germline CDR1 and CDR2 sequences are KGHSH and LQKENI. This CDR3 region has 12 residues. Trimming pared 3 bases from V and 2 bases from J, leaving 5 bases between. CDR3 loop: CASSPSTYEQYF. For the CDR3, the DNA is TGTGCCAGCTCACCCTCAACCTACGAGCAGTACTTC. Based on the CDR3 plus reference TRBV18 and TRBJ2-7, the full variable domain is NAGVMQNPRHLVRRRGQEARLRCSPMKGHSHVYWYRQLPEEGLKFMVYLQKENIIDESGMPKERFSAEFPKEGPSILRIQQVVRGDSAAYFCASSPSTYEQYFGPGTRLTVT.

J is TRBJ1-5 and V is TRBV23-1; tentatively, D is TRBD1 (5 bases). TRBV23-1 carries the ORF label, with uncertain function. The V gene lost 0 bases and the J gene lost 1 base, with 16 bases spanning the gap. CDR3 length equals 18 residues. The CDR3 loop is CASSQSRQRRGSNQPQHF. The CDR3 DNA reads as TGCGCCAGCAGTCAATCTAGACAGCGACGTGGAAGCAATCAGCCCCAGCATTTT.

The V gene is TRBV18, the J gene TRBJ1-1; D uncertain. There are 14 residues in the CDR3. V was clipped by 4 bases and J by 0 bases, with 9 bases between them. Germline-derived CDR1 and CDR2 are KGHSH and LQKENI. Here the CDR3 DNA reads TGTGCCAGCTCACTTGGTGAGATGAACACTGAAGCTTTCTTT. Amino acid sequence: CASSLGEMNTEAFF.

The chain employs TRBV5-1 and TRBJ1-4, with a possible D match to TRBD1 (5 bases). Trimming cost V 5 bases and J 10 bases, with 15 bases left between them. Germline V gene lookup returns CDR1 SGHRS and CDR2 YFSETQ. CDR3 size: 13 residues. CDR3 coding DNA: TGCGCCAGCAGAGAAGTCCAGGGTGGAAAACTGTTTTTT. Amino acid sequence: CASREVQGGKLFF.

This rearrangement joins TRBV30 to TRBJ2-1; 7 bases align to TRBD2. With V trimmed by 2 bases and J by 7 bases, 11 bases remained unmatched. This CDR3 comprises 15 residues. CDR1 and CDR2 from the germline V gene are GTSNPN and SVGIG (reference sequence). This CDR3 reads CAWSHGTTIANEQFF. The CDR3 DNA reads TGTGCCTGGAGTCACGGGACTACCATAGCTAATGAGCAGTTCTTC.

The V gene is TRBV12-5, the J gene TRBJ1-1; D is perhaps TRBD1 (6 bases). The CDR3 contains 13 residues. From germline, CDR1 is LGHNT and CDR2 FRNRAP. V lost 7 bases to trimming and J lost 1 base, with 10 bases between them. The CDR3 DNA sequence: TGTGCTAGTGTGAAGGGACAGAACACTGAAGCTTTCTTT. Translation gives CASVKGQNTEAFF.

The chain uses TRBV5-8 and TRBJ2-7; no clear D. V was pared by 5 bases and J by 3 bases, with 6 bases between. The CDR3 runs 11 residues. Germline CDR1 and CDR2: SGHTS and YDEGEE. CDR3 nucleotide sequence: TGTGCCAGCAGTCAACTCTACGAGCAGTACTTC. Amino acids: CASSQLYEQYF.

The V call is TRBV18, the J call TRBJ2-7, with TRBD1 matching 9 bases. Looked up from germline, CDR1 is KGHSH and CDR2 is LQKENI. After removal of 3 bases from V and 7 bases from J, the junction contained 7 bases not matched to a gene. The CDR3 contains 14 residues. CDR3 protein: CASSPDRGVREQYF. CDR3 nucleotide sequence: TGTGCCAGCTCACCGGACAGGGGAGTAAGGGAGCAGTACTTC.

V and J are TRBV4-1 and TRBJ1-2, with D hard to call. V gave up 3 bases and J gave up 5 bases, with 7 bases separating them. CDR3 length: 12 residues. From germline, CDR1 is MGHRA and CDR2 YSYEKL. CDR3 in DNA: TGCGCCAGCAGCCAGGAAGGATATGGCTACACCTTC. It yields the protein CASSQEGYGYTF.

The chain uses TRBV7-2 and TRBJ1-6; the D gene is possibly TRBD1 (6 bases). The CDR3 loop spans 16 amino acids. V was cut by 1 base and J by 10 bases, with 17 bases left in between. Germline values: CDR1 SGHTA, CDR2 FQGNSA. The CDR3 here is CASSLVGRGGGSPLHF. CDR3 DNA sequence: TGTGCCAGCAGCTTAGTGGGCAGGGGTGGTGGATCACCCCTCCACTTT.

The chain employs TRBV27 and TRBJ2-3; the D call may be TRBD1 or TRBD2 (5 bases each). Germline V gene sequence: CDR1 MNHEY, CDR2 SMNVEV (reference sequence). This CDR3 is 13 amino acids long. V lost 3 bases, J lost 10 bases, and 14 bases lay in between. The CDR3 loop reads CASSFREQTAQYF. The CDR3 region has the DNA TGTGCCAGCAGTTTCAGGGAGCAGACAGCGCAGTATTTT.

This chain joins TRBV15 and TRBJ2-3; D remains unclear. The V end was cut by 0 bases, the J end by 0 bases, with 7 bases between. Germline CDR1 reads LNHNV; CDR2 reads YYDKDF (reference sequence). This CDR3 region has 15 residues. CDR3 bases: TGTGCCACCAGCAGAGAGGCCGCGAGCACAGATACGCAGTATTTT. It encodes CATSREAASTDTQYF.

The rearrangement uses TRBV29-1 and TRBJ1-2; D is uncertain. This CDR3 is built from 12 residues. Trimming pared 2 bases from V and 6 bases from J, leaving 10 bases between. Germline assignment: CDR1 SQVTM and CDR2 ANQGSEA. This CDR3 is CSVEWARNGYTF. The CDR3 coding sequence is TGCAGCGTTGAATGGGCGAGGAATGGCTACACCTTC.

The rearrangement links TRBV4-3 to TRBJ2-7, with TRBD1 as a possible D gene (6 bases). V was pared by 1 base and J by 4 bases, with 17 bases between. Per the germline V gene, CDR1 is LGHNA and CDR2 is YSLEER. The CDR3 covers 16 residues. The CDR3 sequence: CASSQGSLTGSYEQYF. CDR3 coding DNA: TGCGCCAGCAGCCAAGGAAGCCTTACAGGGTCTTACGAGCAGTACTTC.

This rearrangement joins TRBV5-4 to TRBJ2-3; no firm D call. The V end lost 1 base, the J end lost 2 bases, and 5 bases lay between the germline ends. Per germline, CDR1 SGHNT and CDR2 YYREEE (reference sequence). The CDR3 spans 13 residues. The CDR3 loop reads CASSLNPTDTQYF. The CDR3 region has the DNA TGTGCCAGCAGCTTGAACCCCACAGATACGCAGTATTTT.

V gene TRBV9 combines with J gene TRBJ2-3; 7 bases map to TRBD1. The germline gives CDR1 SGDLS, CDR2 YYNGEE. The CDR3 sequence is 13 residues long. Trimming took 3 bases from V and 6 from J; bases not matched to a gene: 4. In DNA, the CDR3 is TGTGCCAGCAGCGCTACAGGGGTTGATACGCAGTATTTT. Residues: CASSATGVDTQYF.